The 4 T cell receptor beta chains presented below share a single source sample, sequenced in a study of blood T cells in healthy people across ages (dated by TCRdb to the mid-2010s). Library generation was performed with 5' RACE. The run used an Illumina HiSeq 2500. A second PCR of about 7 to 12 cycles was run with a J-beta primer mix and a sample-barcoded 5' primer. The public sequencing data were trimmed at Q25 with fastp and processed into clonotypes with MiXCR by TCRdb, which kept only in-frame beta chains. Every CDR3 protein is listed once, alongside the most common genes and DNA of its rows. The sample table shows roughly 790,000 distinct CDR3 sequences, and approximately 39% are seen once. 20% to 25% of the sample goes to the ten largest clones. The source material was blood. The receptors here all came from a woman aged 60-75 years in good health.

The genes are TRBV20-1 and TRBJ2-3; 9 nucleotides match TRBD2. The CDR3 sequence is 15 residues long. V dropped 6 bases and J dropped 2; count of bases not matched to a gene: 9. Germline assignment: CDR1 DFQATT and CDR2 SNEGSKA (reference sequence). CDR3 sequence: CSADPTSGNTDTQYF. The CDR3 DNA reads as TGCAGTGCCGATCCGACTAGCGGAAACACAGATACGCAGTATTTT.

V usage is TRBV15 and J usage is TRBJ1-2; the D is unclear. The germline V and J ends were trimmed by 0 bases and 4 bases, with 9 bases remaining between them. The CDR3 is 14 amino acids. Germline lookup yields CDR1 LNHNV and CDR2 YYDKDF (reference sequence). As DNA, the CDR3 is TGTGCCACCAGCAGAGATCCAGTCACCTATGGCTACACCTTC. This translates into CATSRDPVTYGYTF.

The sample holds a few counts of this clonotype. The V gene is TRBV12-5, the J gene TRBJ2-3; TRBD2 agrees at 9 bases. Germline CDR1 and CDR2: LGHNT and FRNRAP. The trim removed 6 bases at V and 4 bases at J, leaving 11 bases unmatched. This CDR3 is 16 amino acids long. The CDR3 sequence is CASGPSGAGGSDTQYF. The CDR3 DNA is TGTGCTAGTGGACCCTCGGGAGCGGGGGGTTCAGATACGCAGTATTTT.

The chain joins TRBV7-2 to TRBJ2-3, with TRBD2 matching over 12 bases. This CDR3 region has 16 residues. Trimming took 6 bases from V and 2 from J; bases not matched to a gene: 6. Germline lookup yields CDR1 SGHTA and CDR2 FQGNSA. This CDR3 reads CASRRTSGGYTDTQYF. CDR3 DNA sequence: TGTGCCAGCAGGCGTACTAGCGGGGGGTACACAGATACGCAGTATTTT.